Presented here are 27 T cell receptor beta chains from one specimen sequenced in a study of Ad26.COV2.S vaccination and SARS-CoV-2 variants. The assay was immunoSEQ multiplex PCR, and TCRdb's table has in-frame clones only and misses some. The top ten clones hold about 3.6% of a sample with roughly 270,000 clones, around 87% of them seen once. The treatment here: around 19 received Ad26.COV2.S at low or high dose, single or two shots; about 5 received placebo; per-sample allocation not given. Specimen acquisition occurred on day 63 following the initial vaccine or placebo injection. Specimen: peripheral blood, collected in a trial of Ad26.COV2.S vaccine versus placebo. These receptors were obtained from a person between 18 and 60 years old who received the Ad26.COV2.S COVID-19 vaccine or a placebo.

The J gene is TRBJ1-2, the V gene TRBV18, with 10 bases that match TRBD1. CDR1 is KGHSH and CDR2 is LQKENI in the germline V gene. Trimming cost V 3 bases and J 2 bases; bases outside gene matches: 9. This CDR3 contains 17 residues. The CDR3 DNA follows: TGTGCCAGCTCACCGACTCCCGGGACAGGGGCCAACTATGGCTACACCTTC. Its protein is CASSPTPGTGANYGYTF.

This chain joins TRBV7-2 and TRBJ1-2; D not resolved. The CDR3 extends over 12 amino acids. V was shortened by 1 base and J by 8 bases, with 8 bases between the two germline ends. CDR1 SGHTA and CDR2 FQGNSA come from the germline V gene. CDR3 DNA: TGTGCCAGCAGCTTAGTTGGGGAAGGCTACACCTTC. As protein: CASSLVGEGYTF.

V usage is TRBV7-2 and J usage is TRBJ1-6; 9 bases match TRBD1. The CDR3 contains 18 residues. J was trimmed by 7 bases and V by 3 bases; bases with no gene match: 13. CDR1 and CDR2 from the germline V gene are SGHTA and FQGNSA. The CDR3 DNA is TGTGCCAGCAGCTTTTCGGGCCGGACAGGGGCCGGGAATTCACCCCTCCACTTT. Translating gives CASSFSGRTGAGNSPLHF. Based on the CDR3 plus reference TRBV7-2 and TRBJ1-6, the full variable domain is GAGVSQSPSNKVTEKGKDVELRCDPISGHTALYWYRQSLGQGLEFLIYFQGNSAPDKSGLPSDRFSAERTGGSVSTLTIQRTQQEDSAVYLCASSFSGRTGAGNSPLHFGNGTRLTVT.

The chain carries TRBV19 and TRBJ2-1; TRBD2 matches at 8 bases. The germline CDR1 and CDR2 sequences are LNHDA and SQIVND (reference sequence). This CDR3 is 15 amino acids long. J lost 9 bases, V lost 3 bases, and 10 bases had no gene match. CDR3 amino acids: CASSMRGAVYGEQFF. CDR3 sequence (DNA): TGTGCCAGTAGTATGCGGGGGGCAGTCTACGGTGAGCAGTTCTTC.

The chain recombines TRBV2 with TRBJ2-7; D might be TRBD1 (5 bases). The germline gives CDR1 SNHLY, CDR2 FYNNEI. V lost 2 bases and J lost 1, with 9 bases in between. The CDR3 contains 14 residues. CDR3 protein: CASSERGLSYEQYF. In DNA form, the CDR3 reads TGTGCCAGCAGTGAAAGGGGCCTATCCTACGAGCAGTACTTC.

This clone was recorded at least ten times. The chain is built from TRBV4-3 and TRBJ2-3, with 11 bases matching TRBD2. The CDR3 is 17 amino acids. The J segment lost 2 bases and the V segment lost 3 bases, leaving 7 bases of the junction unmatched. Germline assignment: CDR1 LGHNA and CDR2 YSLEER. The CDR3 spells CASSQNLAGGHTDTQYF. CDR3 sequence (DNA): TGCGCCAGCAGCCAGAACCTAGCGGGGGGCCACACAGATACGCAGTATTTT.

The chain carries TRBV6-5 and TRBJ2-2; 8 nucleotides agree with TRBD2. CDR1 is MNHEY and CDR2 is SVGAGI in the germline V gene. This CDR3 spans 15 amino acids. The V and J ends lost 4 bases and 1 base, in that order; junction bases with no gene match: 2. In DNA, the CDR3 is TGTGCCAGCAGTTTGACTAGCGTGAACACCGGGGAGCTGTTTTTT. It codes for CASSLTSVNTGELFF.

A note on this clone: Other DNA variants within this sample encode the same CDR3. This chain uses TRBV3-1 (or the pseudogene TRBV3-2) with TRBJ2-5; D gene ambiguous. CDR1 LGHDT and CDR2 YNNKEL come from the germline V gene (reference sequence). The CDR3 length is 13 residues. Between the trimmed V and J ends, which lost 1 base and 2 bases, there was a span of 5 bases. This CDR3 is CASSQGGQETQYF. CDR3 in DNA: TGTGCCAGCAGCCAAGGAGGACAAGAGACCCAGTACTTC.

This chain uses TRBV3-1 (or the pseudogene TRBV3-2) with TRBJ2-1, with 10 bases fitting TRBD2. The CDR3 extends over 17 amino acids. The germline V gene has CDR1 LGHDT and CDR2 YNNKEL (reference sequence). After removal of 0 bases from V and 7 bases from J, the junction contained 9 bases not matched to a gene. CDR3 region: CASSQDRQLAGWNEQFF. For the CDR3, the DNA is TGTGCCAGCAGCCAAGATCGACAACTAGCGGGGTGGAATGAGCAGTTCTTC.

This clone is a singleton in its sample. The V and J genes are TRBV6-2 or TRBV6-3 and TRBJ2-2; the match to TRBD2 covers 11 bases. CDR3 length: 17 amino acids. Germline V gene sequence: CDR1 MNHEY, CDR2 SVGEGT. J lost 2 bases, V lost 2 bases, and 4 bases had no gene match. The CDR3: CASSYTSGGPNTGELFF. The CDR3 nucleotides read TGTGCCAGCAGTTACACTAGCGGGGGCCCCAACACCGGGGAGCTGTTTTTT.

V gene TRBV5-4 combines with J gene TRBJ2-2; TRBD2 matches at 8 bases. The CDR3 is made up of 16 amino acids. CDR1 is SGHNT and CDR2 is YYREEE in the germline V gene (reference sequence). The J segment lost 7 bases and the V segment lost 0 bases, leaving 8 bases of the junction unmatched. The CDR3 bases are TGTGCCAGCAGCTTGGTGGGAGCGGGAGTAATCGGGGAGCTGTTTTTT. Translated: CASSLVGAGVIGELFF.

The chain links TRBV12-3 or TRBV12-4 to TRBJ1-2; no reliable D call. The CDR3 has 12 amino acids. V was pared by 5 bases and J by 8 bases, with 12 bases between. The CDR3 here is CASSARGRGYTF. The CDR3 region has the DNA TGTGCCAGCAGTGCACGCGGGAGGGGCTACACCTTC.

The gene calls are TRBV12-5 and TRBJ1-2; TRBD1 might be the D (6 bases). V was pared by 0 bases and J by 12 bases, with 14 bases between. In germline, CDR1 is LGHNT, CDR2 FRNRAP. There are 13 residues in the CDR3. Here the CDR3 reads CASGLVPPGVNTF. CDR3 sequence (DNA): TGTGCTAGTGGTTTGGTACCCCCAGGGGTAAACACCTTC.

In DNA form, the CDR3 reads TGTGCCAGCAGTGAAGGGGTTAGCGATGGCTACACCTTC. Its protein product is CASSEGVSDGYTF. The chain joins TRBV25-1 to TRBJ1-2; no definite D call. The germline V gene has CDR1 MGHDK and CDR2 SYGVNS. The CDR3 loop spans 13 amino acids. Trimming removed 2 bases from V and 6 bases from J, with 10 bases in between.

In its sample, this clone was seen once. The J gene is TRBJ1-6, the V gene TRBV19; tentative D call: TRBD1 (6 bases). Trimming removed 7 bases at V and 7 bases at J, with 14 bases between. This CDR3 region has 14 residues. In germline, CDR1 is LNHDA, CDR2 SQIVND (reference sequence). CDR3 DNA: TGTGCCAGTACACCGACAGGTGGAAATTCACCCCTCCACTTT. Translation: CASTPTGGNSPLHF.

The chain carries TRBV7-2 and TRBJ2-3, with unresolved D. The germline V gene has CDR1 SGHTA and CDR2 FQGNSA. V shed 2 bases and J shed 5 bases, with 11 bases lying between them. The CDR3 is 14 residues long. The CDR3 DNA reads TGTGCCAGCAGCTTATCCGTTTTCCGAGATACGCAGTATTTT. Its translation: CASSLSVFRDTQYF.

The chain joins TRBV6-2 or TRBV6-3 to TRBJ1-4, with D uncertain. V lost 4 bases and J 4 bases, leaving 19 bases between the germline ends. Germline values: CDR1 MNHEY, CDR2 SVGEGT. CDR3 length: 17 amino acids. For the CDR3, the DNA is TGTGCCAGCAGTTCTCGGATCGGACCAGCCAATAATGAAAAACTGTTTTTT. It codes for CASSSRIGPANNEKLFF.

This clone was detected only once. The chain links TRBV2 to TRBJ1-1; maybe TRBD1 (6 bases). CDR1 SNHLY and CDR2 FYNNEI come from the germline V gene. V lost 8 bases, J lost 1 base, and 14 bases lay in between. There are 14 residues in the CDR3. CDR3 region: CASDWGHGNTEAFF. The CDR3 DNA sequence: TGTGCCAGCGACTGGGGACATGGGAACACTGAAGCTTTCTTT.

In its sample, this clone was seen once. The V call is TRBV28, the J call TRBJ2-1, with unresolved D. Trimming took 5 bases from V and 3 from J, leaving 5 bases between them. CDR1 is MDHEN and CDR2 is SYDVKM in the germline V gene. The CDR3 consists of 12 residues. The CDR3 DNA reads TGTGCCAGCAGTCTCAACTACAATGAGCAGTTCTTC. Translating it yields CASSLNYNEQFF.

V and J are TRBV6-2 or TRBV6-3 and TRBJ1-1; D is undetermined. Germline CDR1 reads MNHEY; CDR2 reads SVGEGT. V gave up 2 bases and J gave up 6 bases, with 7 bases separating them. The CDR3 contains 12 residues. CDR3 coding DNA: TGTGCCAGCAGTTACCCAGGCCCTGAAGCTTTCTTT. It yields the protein CASSYPGPEAFF.

The CDR3 reads CASSSWTVGGEAFF. The DNA of the CDR3 is TGTGCCAGCAGTTCCTGGACTGTCGGAGGTGAAGCTTTCTTT. The V call is TRBV6-2 or TRBV6-3, the J call TRBJ1-1; D is unresolved. Between the trimmed V and J ends, which lost 4 bases and 7 bases, there was a span of 16 bases. The germline gives CDR1 MNHEY, CDR2 SVGEGT. This CDR3 spans 14 amino acids.

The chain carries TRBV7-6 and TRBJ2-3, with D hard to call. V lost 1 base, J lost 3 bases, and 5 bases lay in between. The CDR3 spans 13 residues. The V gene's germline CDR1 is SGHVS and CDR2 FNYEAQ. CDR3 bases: TGTGCCAGCAGCTTAGGGACGACAGATACGCAGTATTTT. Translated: CASSLGTTDTQYF.

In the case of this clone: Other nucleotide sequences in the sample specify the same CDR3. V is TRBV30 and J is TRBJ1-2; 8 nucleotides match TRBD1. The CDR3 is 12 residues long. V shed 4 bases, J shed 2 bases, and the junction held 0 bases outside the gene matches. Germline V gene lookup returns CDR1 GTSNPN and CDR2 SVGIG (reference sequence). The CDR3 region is CAWTGGNYGYTF. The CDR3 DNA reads TGTGCCTGGACAGGGGGCAACTATGGCTACACCTTC. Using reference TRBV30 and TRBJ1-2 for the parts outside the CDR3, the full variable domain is SQTIHQWPATLVQPVGSPLSLECTVEGTSNPNLYWYRQAAGRGLQLLFYSVGIGQISSEVPQNLSASRPQDRQFILSSKKLLLSDSGFYLCAWTGGNYGYTFGSGTRLTVV.

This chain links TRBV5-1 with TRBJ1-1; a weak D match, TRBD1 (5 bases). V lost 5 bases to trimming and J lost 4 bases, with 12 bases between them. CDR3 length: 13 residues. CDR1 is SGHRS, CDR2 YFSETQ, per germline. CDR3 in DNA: TGCGCCAGCAGACAAGGGGCGAGCACTGAAGCTTTCTTT. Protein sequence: CASRQGASTEAFF.

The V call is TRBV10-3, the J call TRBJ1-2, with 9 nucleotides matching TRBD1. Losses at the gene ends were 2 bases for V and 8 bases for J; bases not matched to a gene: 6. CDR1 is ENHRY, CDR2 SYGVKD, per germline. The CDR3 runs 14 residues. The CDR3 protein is CAISEPYRGQGYTF. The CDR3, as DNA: TGTGCCATCAGTGAGCCCTACAGGGGGCAAGGCTACACCTTC.

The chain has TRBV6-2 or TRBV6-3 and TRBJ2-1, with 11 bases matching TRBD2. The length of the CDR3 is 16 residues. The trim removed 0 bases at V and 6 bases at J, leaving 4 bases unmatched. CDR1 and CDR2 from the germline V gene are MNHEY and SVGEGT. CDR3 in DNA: TGTGCCAGCAGTTACTCGAGGCTAGCGGGGGGCAATGAGCAGTTCTTC. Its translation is CASSYSRLAGGNEQFF.

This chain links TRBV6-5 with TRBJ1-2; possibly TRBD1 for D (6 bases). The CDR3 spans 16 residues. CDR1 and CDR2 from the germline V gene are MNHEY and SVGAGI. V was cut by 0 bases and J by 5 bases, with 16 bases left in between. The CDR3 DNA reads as TGTGCCAGCAGTTACTCGGGTCAGGGGCGAGGTTATGGCTACACCTTC. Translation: CASSYSGQGRGYGYTF.